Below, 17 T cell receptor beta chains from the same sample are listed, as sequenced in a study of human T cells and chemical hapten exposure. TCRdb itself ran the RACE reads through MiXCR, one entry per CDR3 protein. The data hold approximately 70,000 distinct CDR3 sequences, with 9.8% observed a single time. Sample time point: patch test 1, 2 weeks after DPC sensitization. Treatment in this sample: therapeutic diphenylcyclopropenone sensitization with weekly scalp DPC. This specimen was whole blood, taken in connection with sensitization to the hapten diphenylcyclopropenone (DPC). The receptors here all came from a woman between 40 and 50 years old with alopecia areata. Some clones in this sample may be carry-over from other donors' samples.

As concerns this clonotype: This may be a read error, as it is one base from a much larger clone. In DNA form, the CDR3 reads TGTGCCAGCCGAGAGCAGGGGGGGCCTCTCAATGAGCAGTTCTTC. Translating gives CASREQGGPLNEQFF. The chain has TRBV6-5 and TRBJ2-1; D tentatively reads TRBD1 or TRBD2 (7 bases each). The V end was cut by 8 bases, the J end by 6 bases, with 20 bases between. CDR1 is MNHEY, CDR2 SVGAGI, per germline. The CDR3 spans 15 residues.

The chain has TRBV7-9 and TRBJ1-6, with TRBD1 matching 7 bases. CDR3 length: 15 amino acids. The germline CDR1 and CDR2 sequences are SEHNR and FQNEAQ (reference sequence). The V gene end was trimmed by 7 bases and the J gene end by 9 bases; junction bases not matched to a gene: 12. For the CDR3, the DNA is TGTGCCAGCACCCCTTTCGACAGGGAAGGTTCACCCCTCCACTTT. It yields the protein CASTPFDREGSPLHF.

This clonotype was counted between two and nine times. The CDR3 here is CASSQQRTFTGELFF. The CDR3 region has the DNA TGTGCCAGCAGCCAACAACGGACTTTCACCGGGGAGCTGTTTTTT. The genes are TRBV16 and TRBJ2-2; D perhaps matches TRBD2 (5 bases). Germline assignment: CDR1 KGHSY and CDR2 FQNENV. The V and J ends lost 2 bases and 4 bases respectively, with 11 bases between them. The length of the CDR3 is 15 residues. The full variable domain, in which reference TRBV16 and TRBJ2-2 provide the parts outside the CDR3, is GEEVAQTPKHLVRGEGQKAKLYCAPIKGHSYVFWYQQVLKNEFKFLISFQNENVFDETGMPKERFSAKCLPNSPCSLEIQATKLEDSAVYFCASSQQRTFTGELFFGEGSRLTVL.

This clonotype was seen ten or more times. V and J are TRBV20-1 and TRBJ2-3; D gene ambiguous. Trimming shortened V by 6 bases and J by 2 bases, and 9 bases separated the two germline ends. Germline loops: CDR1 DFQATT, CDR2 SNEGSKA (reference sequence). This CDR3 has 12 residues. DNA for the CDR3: TGCAGTGCGCCTTACCTCACAGATACGCAGTATTTT. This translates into CSAPYLTDTQYF.

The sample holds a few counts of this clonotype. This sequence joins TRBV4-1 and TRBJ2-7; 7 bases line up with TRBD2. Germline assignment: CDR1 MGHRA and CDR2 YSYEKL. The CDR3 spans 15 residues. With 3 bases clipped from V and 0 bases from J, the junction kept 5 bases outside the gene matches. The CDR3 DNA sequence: TGCGCCAGCAGCCAGACGGGGGGATACTCCTACGAGCAGTACTTC. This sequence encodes CASSQTGGYSYEQYF.

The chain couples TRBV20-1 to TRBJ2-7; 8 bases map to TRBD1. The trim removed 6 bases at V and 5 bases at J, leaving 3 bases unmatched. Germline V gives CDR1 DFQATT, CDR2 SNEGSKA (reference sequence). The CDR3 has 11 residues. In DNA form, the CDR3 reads TGCAGTGCACCACAGGGGGACGAGCAGTACTTC. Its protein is CSAPQGDEQYF.

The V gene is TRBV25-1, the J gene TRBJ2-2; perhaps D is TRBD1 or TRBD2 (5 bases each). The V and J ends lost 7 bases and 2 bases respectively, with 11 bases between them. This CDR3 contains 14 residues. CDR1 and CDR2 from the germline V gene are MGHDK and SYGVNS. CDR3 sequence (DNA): TGTGCCAGCACTGGGGACGGTAACACCGGGGAGCTGTTTTTT. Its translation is CASTGDGNTGELFF.

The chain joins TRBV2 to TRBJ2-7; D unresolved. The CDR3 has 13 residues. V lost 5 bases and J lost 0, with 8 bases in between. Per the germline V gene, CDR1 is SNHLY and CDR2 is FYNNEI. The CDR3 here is CASSPDGSYEQYF. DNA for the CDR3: TGTGCCAGCAGTCCCGACGGCTCCTACGAGCAGTACTTC.

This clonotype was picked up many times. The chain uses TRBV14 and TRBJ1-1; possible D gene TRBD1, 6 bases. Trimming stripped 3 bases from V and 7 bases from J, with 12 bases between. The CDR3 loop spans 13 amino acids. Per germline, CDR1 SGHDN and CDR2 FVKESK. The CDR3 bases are TGTGCCAGCAGCCAGACGGGGGCTGTTGAAGCTTTCTTT. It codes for CASSQTGAVEAFF.

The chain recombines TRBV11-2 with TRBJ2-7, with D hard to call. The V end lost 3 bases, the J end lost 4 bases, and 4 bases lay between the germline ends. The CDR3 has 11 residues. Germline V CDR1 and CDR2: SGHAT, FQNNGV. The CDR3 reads CASSLFYEQYF. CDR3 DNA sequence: TGTGCCAGCAGCTTGTTTTACGAGCAGTACTTC.

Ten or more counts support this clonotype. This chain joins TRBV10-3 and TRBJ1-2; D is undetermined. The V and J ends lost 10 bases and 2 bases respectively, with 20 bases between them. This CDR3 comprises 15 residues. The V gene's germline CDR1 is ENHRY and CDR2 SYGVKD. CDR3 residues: CATQGSGNTNYGYTF. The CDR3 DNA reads TGTGCCACCCAAGGATCTGGAAACACGAACTATGGCTACACCTTC.

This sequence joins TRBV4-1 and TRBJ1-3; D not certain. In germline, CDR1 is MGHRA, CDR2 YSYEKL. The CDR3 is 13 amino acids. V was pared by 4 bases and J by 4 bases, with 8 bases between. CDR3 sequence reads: CASSRPAGNTIYF. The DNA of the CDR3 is TGCGCCAGCAGCCGTCCAGCAGGAAACACCATATATTTT.

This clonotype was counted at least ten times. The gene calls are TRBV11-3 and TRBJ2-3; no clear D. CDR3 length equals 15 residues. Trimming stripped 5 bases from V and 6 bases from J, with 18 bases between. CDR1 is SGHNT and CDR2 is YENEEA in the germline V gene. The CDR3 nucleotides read TGTGCCAGCAGCCCCCGGGCCGGACCCGTGGATACGCAGTATTTT. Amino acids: CASSPRAGPVDTQYF.

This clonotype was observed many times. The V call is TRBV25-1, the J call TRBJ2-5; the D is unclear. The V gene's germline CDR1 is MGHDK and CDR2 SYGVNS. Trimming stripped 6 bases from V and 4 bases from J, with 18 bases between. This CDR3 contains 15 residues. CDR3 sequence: CASSPRVRLGETQYF. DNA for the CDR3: TGTGCCAGCAGCCCCCGGGTCAGGCTGGGAGAGACCCAGTACTTC.

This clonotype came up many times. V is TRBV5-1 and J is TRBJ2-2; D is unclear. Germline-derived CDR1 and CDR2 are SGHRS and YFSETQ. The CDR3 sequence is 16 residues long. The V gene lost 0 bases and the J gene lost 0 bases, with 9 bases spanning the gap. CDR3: CASSLGLYANTGELFF. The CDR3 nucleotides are TGCGCCAGCAGCTTGGGACTTTATGCGAACACCGGGGAGCTGTTTTTT.

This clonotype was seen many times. The CDR3 coding sequence is TGTGCCTGGACCGCACCCGGCAGACGCGGGGAGCTGTTTTTT. It yields the protein CAWTAPGRRGELFF. The rearrangement joins TRBV30 to TRBJ2-2; D ambiguous. This CDR3 has 14 amino acids. Deletions cut 4 bases from V and 7 bases from J, with 16 bases between. The germline gives CDR1 GTSNPN, CDR2 SVGIG (reference sequence).

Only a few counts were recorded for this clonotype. The CDR3 loop reads CASRPTGASLNTGELFF. The CDR3 DNA reads as TGTGCCAGCAGACCCACGGGGGCCTCACTTAACACCGGGGAGCTGTTTTTT. The J gene is TRBJ2-2, the V gene TRBV9, with D perhaps being TRBD1 or TRBD2 (6 bases each). Germline V gene lookup returns CDR1 SGDLS and CDR2 YYNGEE. This CDR3 is 17 amino acids long. Trimming removed 5 bases at V and 2 bases at J, with 19 bases between.